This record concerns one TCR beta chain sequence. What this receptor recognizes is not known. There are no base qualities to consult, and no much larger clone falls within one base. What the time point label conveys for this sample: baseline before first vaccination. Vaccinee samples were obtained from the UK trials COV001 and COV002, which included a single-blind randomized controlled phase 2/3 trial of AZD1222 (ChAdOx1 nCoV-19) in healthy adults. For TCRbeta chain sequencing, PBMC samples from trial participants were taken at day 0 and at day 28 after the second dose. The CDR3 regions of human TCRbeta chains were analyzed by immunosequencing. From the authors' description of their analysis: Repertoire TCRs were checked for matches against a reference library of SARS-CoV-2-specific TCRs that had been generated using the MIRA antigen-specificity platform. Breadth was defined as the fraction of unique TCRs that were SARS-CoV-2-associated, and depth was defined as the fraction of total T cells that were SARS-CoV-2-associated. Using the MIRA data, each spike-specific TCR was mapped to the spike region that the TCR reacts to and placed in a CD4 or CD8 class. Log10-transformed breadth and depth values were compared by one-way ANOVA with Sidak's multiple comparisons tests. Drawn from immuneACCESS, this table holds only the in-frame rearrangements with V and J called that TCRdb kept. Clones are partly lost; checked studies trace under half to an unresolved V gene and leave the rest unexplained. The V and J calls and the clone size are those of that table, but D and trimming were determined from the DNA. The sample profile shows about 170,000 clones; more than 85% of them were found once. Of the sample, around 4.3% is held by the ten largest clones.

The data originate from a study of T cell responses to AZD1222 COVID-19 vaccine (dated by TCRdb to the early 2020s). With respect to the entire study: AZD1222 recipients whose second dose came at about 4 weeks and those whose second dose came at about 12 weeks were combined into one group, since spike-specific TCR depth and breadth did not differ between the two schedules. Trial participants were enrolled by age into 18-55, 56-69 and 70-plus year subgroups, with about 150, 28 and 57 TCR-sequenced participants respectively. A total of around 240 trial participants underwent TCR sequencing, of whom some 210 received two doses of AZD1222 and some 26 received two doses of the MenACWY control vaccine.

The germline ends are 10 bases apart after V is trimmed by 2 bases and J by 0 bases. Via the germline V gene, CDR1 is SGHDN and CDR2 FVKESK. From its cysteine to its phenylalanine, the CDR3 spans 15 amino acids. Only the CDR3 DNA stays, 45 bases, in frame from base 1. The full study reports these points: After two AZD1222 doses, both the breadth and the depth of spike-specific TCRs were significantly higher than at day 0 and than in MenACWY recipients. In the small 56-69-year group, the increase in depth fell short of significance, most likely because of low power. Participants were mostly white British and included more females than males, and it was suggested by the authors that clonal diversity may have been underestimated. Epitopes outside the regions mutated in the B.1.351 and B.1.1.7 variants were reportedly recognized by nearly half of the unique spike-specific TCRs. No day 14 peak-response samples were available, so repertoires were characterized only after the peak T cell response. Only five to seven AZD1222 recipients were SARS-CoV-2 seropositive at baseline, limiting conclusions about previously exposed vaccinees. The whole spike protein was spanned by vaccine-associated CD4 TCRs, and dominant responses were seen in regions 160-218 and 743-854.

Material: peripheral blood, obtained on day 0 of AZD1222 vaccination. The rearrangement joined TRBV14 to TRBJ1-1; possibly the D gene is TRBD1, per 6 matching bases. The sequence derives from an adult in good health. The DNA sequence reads TGTGCCAGCAGCCAAAGGACAGTTATGAACACTGAAGCTTTCTTT. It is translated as CASSQRTVMNTEAFF. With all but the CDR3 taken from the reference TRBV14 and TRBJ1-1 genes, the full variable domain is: EAGVTQFPSHSVIEKGQTVTLRCDPISGHDNLYWYRRVMGKEIKFLLHFVKESKQDESGMPNNRFLAERTGGTYSTLKVQPAELEDSGVYFCASSQRTVMNTEAFFGQGTRLTVV.